This is a list of T cell receptor beta chains from one sample in a study of cytomegalovirus exposure and HLA in healthy donors. Sequencing used immunoSEQ multiplex PCR; TCRdb keeps in-frame clones, though not all of them. This sample yields about 110,000 clones, of which just under 70% are seen a single time; approximately 5.4% belongs to the top ten. Sample: PBMCs. The source of these receptors is a woman in her seventies in good health and CMV-seropositive. Both conserved end residues are part of each CDR3. The order of the fields is J gene, D gene, V gene, clone size, CDR3 protein, CDR3 DNA. The D gene is left open where the match is weak. The size of a clone is reported for some rows only, either as once, few or many, or as a class for expanded clones.

j_gene: TRBJ1-6; d_gene: .; v_gene: TRBV6-5; abundance: .; CDR3aa: CASSYSWLYNSPLHF; CDR3nt: TGTGCCAGCAGTTACTCTTGGCTCTATAATTCACCCCTCCACTTT
j_gene: TRBJ1-2; d_gene: .; v_gene: TRBV7-2; abundance: .; CDR3aa: CASSLSQGNYGYTF; CDR3nt: TGTGCCAGCAGCTTATCCCAGGGTAACTATGGCTACACCTTC
j_gene: TRBJ1-2; d_gene: .; v_gene: TRBV2; abundance: .; CDR3aa: CASRGRGWDGGYTF; CDR3nt: TGTGCCAGCAGGGGCAGGGGTTGGGATGGTGGCTACACCTTC
j_gene: TRBJ2-3; d_gene: .; v_gene: TRBV5-1; abundance: .; CDR3aa: CASSPESPAADTQYF; CDR3nt: TGCGCCAGCAGCCCAGAATCCCCGGCGGCAGATACGCAGTATTTT
j_gene: TRBJ2-7; d_gene: .; v_gene: TRBV27; abundance: few; CDR3aa: CASAQTVPSYEQYF; CDR3nt: TGTGCCAGCGCTCAGACAGTGCCCTCCTACGAGCAGTACTTC
j_gene: TRBJ1-3; d_gene: TRBD1; v_gene: TRBV27; abundance: few; CDR3aa: CASSQGQSSGNTIYF; CDR3nt: TGTGCCAGCAGCCAGGGACAGAGCTCTGGAAACACCATATATTTT
j_gene: TRBJ2-1; d_gene: TRBD1; v_gene: TRBV10-3; abundance: .; CDR3aa: CAISESTGSEQFF; CDR3nt: TGTGCCATCAGTGAGTCGACAGGGTCTGAGCAGTTCTTC
j_gene: TRBJ2-4; d_gene: .; v_gene: TRBV5-6; abundance: .; CDR3aa: CASSSKTAAKNIQYF; CDR3nt: TGTGCCAGCAGCTCCAAGACAGCAGCCAAAAACATTCAGTACTTC
j_gene: TRBJ1-1; d_gene: .; v_gene: TRBV30; abundance: .; CDR3aa: CAWRATGTMNTEAFF; CDR3nt: TGTGCCTGGAGGGCGACAGGTACTATGAACACTGAAGCTTTCTTT
j_gene: TRBJ1-3; d_gene: TRBD1; v_gene: TRBV6-5; abundance: .; CDR3aa: CASSWGTGGGNTIYF; CDR3nt: TGTGCCAGCAGTTGGGGAACAGGGGGAGGAAACACCATATATTTT
j_gene: TRBJ1-5; d_gene: TRBD1; v_gene: TRBV4-1; abundance: .; CDR3aa: CASSQGLTGKSNQPQHF; CDR3nt: TGCGCCAGCAGCCAGGGCCTGACAGGGAAAAGCAATCAGCCCCAGCATTTT
j_gene: TRBJ2-3; d_gene: .; v_gene: TRBV7-9; abundance: .; CDR3aa: CASSTPGNTDTQYF; CDR3nt: TGTGCCAGCAGCACTCCCGGGAACACAGATACGCAGTATTTT
j_gene: TRBJ1-2; d_gene: TRBD1; v_gene: TRBV7-8; abundance: .; CDR3aa: CASSSQTGANYGYTF; CDR3nt: TGTGCCAGCAGCTCGCAGACAGGGGCTAACTATGGCTACACCTTC
j_gene: TRBJ2-3; d_gene: .; v_gene: TRBV10-3; abundance: few; CDR3aa: CAISESPSRTDTQYF; CDR3nt: TGTGCCATCAGTGAGTCCCCTAGTCGCACAGATACGCAGTATTTT
j_gene: TRBJ2-4; d_gene: TRBD2; v_gene: TRBV4-2; abundance: .; CDR3aa: CASSQDEGSGGLNIQYF; CDR3nt: TGTGCCAGCAGCCAAGATGAAGGTAGCGGGGGGCTAAACATTCAGTACTTC
j_gene: TRBJ2-1; d_gene: .; v_gene: TRBV14; abundance: .; CDR3aa: CASSQGVGGPYNEQFF; CDR3nt: TGTGCCAGCAGCCAGGGGGTTGGAGGGCCTTACAATGAGCAGTTCTTC
j_gene: TRBJ1-2; d_gene: TRBD1; v_gene: TRBV18; abundance: .; CDR3aa: CASSYGTGADGYTF; CDR3nt: TGTGCCAGCTCATACGGGACAGGGGCGGATGGCTACACCTTC
j_gene: TRBJ2-5; d_gene: .; v_gene: TRBV7-7; abundance: .; CDR3aa: CASSLWEKETQYF; CDR3nt: TGTGCTAGCAGCTTATGGGAGAAAGAGACCCAGTACTTC
j_gene: TRBJ2-3; d_gene: .; v_gene: TRBV21-1; abundance: .; CDR3aa: CASSKVRRETDTQYF; CDR3nt: TGTGCCAGCAGCAAAGTGCGCAGGGAAACAGATACGCAGTATTTT
j_gene: TRBJ1-1; d_gene: TRBD1; v_gene: TRBV5-1; abundance: .; CDR3aa: CASSLGRVTGGATGTEAFF; CDR3nt: TGCGCCAGCAGCTTGGGAAGAGTTACAGGGGGCGCGACGGGCACTGAAGCTTTCTTT
j_gene: TRBJ1-1; d_gene: .; v_gene: TRBV7-2; abundance: .; CDR3aa: CASSLGGPRNTEAFF; CDR3nt: TGTGCCAGCAGCTTGGGGGGGCCGAGGAACACTGAAGCTTTCTTT
j_gene: TRBJ1-2; d_gene: TRBD1; v_gene: TRBV18; abundance: .; CDR3aa: CASSPDRQGSYGYTF; CDR3nt: TGTGCCAGCTCACCCGACCGACAGGGAAGCTATGGCTACACCTTC
j_gene: TRBJ1-1; d_gene: .; v_gene: TRBV18; abundance: few; CDR3aa: CASSPPMRPNTEAFF; CDR3nt: TGTGCCAGCTCACCACCGATGAGGCCGAACACTGAAGCTTTCTTT
j_gene: TRBJ2-3; d_gene: TRBD2; v_gene: TRBV5-1; abundance: few; CDR3aa: CASSFRGGAGDTQYF; CDR3nt: TGCGCCAGCAGCTTTCGCGGGGGGGCCGGGGATACGCAGTATTTT
j_gene: TRBJ2-2; d_gene: TRBD1; v_gene: TRBV30; abundance: .; CDR3aa: CARDTGVGELFF; CDR3nt: TGTGCCAGGGATACAGGGGTCGGGGAGCTGTTTTTT
j_gene: TRBJ2-7; d_gene: TRBD1; v_gene: TRBV7-9; abundance: .; CDR3aa: CSIRTGVNEQYF; CDR3nt: TGTTCCATCCGGACAGGGGTTAACGAGCAGTACTTC
j_gene: TRBJ1-5; d_gene: .; v_gene: TRBV30; abundance: .; CDR3aa: CAWRAGFGQPQHF; CDR3nt: TGTGCCTGGAGGGCAGGGTTTGGGCAGCCCCAGCATTTT